This T cell receptor beta chain was captured in a study of T cell responses to AZD1222 COVID-19 vaccine. Looking at the study overall: Recipients boosted at about 4 weeks or about 12 weeks are pooled.

Study results and caveats: Only a handful of AZD1222 recipients, roughly six in all, had baseline seropositivity. Spike-specific TCR breadth and depth went up after people got two AZD1222 doses. The study reported that nearly half of spike-specific TCRs target unmutated variant regions.

Produced via immunoSEQ multiplex PCR; TCRdb's table is partial and in-frame only. The table lists under 200,000 clones, more than 85% of them singletons. In the case of this clone: Its matching antigen is unknown.

V lost 5 bases and J lost 9, with 11 bases in between. CDR3 length: 12 amino acids. Germline assignment: CDR1 SNHLY and CDR2 FYNNEI. The origin of this receptor is an adult in good health. The chain combines TRBV2 with TRBJ2-1, with D tentatively TRBD1 (7 bases). The sample was peripheral blood, taken on day 0 of AZD1222 vaccination. As DNA, the CDR3 is TGTGCCAGCAGTTCTCAGGGGGGTGAGCAGTTCTTC. This gives the protein CASSSQGGEQFF.